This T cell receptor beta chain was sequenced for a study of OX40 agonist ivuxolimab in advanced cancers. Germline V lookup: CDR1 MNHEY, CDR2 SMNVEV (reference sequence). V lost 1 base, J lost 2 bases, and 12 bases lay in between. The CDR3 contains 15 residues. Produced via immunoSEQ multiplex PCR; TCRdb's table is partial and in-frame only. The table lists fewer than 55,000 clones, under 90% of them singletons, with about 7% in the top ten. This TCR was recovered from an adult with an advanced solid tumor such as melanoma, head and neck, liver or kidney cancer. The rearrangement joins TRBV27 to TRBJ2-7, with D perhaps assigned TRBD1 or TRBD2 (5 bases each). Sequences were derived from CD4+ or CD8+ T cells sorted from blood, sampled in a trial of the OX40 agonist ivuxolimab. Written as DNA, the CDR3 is TGTGCCAGCAGTTTATTGTACGGGACCACCTACGAGCAGTACTTC. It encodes CASSLLYGTTYEQYF.